This T cell receptor beta chain comes out of a study of T cell repertoires in cytomegalovirus infection. Turning to the study itself: Indications came from public TCR beta signatures; they pointed to CMV infection and to a matching HLA type.

Study-wide results and caveats: The ex vivo response was dominated by HLA-C-restricted CMV-specific TCR beta clonotypes. Summed frequency of public TCR beta families distinguished CMV carriers with the relevant HLA.

J was trimmed by 2 bases and V by 3 bases; bases with no gene match: 3. The germline V gene has CDR1 SGHTA and CDR2 FQGNSA. CDR3 size: 16 residues. TCRdb processed the reads anew with MiXCR; each CDR3 protein has one entry. The sample gives about 130,000 distinct CDR3 sequences, about 10% of which show up once; about a tenth is in the top ten. This clonotype has ten or more counts. Its specificity is unknown. The J gene is TRBJ2-7, the V gene TRBV7-2; 14 bases fit TRBD2. This receptor was obtained from a human donor in good health (CMV status not recorded). Some clones in this sample may be carry-over from other donors' samples. The sequencing sample was made of PBMCs. The CDR3 region is CASSLGLAGAPYEQYF. The CDR3 DNA is TGTGCCAGCAGCTTGGGACTAGCGGGGGCCCCCTACGAGCAGTACTTC.